What follows describes a single T cell receptor beta chain. Repertoires were generated with immunoSEQ multiplex PCR, while TCRdb's copy carries only in-frame clones and drops some. The sample lists 6,600 or so clones; about 50% were seen once. These data originate in a study of intratumoral heterogeneity in liver cancer. Each tumour sample represents a distinct, spatially separated region of the hepatocellular carcinoma nodule. This CDR3 has 13 amino acids. V was pared by 4 bases and J by 4 bases, with 3 bases of the junction left unmatched. The germline gives CDR1 MNHEY, CDR2 SVGAGI. This TCR was recovered from a man aged 65 to 85 with hepatocellular carcinoma. The sample was tumor tissue, taken before any cancer treatment. This rearrangement joins TRBV6-5 to TRBJ1-2, with 7 nucleotides matching TRBD1. The CDR3 coding sequence is TGTGCCAGCAGTTGGGCAGGGGGCTATGGCTACACCTTC. Its protein is CASSWAGGYGYTF.